This T cell receptor beta chain was captured by sequencing in a study of cytomegalovirus exposure and HLA in healthy donors. Findings and caveats of the study: Cytomegalovirus-associated status was assigned to about 150 TCR beta chains. In most subjects, TCR beta sequences reportedly gave accurate predictions of HLA-A and HLA-B alleles.

V lost 5 bases and J 8 bases, leaving 18 bases between the germline ends. CDR3 length equals 13 residues. Germline V gene data show CDR1 as GTSNPN and CDR2 as SVGIG (reference sequence). About this clone: Its antigen is as yet unknown.

PCR amplification relied on 60 Vbeta primers (plus 13 Jbeta primers). Sequencing used immunoSEQ multiplex PCR; TCRdb keeps in-frame clones, though not all of them. The table has roughly 80,000 clones, 70% to 80% seen once. The receptor was isolated from a man aged 45-60 years in good health and CMV-seropositive. The material sequenced was PBMCs. The rearrangement uses TRBV30 and TRBJ1-2; perhaps TRBD1 as D (6 bases). As DNA, the CDR3 is TGTGCCTGGGGGCTCGGCCCTCAGGGGGGCTACACCTTC. This codes for CAWGLGPQGGYTF.